This T cell receptor beta chain originates from a study of T cells in Graves' hyperthyroidism and ophthalmopathy. This CDR3 spans 16 amino acids. The V and J ends lost 3 bases and 1 base respectively, with 12 bases between them. Germline lookup yields CDR1 ENHRY and CDR2 SYGVKD. Amplification targeted TCR beta CDR3 regions from RNA transcripts. An initial round of RT-PCR targeting the TCR CDR3 relied on the HTBI primer set. TCRdb independently ran MiXCR on the multiplex PCR reads; one entry per CDR3 protein. The table lists 450,000 to 650,000 distinct CDR3 sequences, less than 25% of them singletons, with around 27% in the top ten.

Sequencing was done on a sample of blood. The TCR was taken from a man between 18 and 35 years old with Graves' hyperthyroidism. The chain couples TRBV10-3 to TRBJ2-2; possible D gene TRBD2, 6 bases. The CDR3 reads CAISDWGLVNTGELFF. As DNA, the CDR3 is TGTGCCATCAGTGACTGGGGACTGGTGAACACCGGGGAGCTGTTTTTT.